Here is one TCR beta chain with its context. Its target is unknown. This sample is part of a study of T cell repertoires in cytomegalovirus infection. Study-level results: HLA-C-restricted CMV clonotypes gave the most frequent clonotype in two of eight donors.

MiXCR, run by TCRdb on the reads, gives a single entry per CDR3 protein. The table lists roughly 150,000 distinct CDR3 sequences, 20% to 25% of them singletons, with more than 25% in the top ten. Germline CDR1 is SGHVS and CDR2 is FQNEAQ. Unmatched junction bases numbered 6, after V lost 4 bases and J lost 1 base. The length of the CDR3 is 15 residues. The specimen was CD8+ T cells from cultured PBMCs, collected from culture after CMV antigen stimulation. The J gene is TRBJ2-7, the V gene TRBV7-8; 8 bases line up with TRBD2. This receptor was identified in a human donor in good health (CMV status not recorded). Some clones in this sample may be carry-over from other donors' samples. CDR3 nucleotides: TGTGCCAGCAGCTCTCCGGGGGGGGTGTCCTACGAGCAGTACTTC. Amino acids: CASSSPGGVSYEQYF.